The 15 T cell receptor beta chains given below trace back to one sample, sequenced in a study of blood T cell repertoires in COVID-19. Using immunoSEQ multiplex PCR, the repertoire was profiled, and TCRdb retains in-frame clones only, with some absent. The table lists around 100,000 clones, around 92% of them singletons. Material for sequencing was peripheral blood. The receptors here all came from a man in his forties or fifties with active COVID-19.

A word on this clone: An end of the junction does not agree with germline; a read error may underlie this. V is TRBV4-1 and J is TRBJ2-1; tentatively, D is TRBD2 (6 bases). The germline V gene has CDR1 MGHRA and CDR2 YSYEKL. The CDR3 contains 14 residues. This CDR3 is CASSQGQNRQGLIF. As DNA, the CDR3 is TGCGCCAGCAGCCAAGGGCAGAATCGGCAGGGACTGATCTTC.

This rearrangement joins TRBV6-5 to TRBJ1-1; TRBD1 matches 7 bases. The CDR3 sequence is 15 residues long. Germline V gene data show CDR1 as MNHEY and CDR2 as SVGAGI. V was pared by 1 base and J by 3 bases, with 5 bases of the junction left unmatched. The CDR3 DNA sequence: TGTGCCAGCAGTTACTTCAGACAGGGCGACACTGAAGCTTTCTTT. This gives the protein CASSYFRQGDTEAFF.

The chain joins TRBV19 to TRBJ1-3, with D unresolved. The CDR3 consists of 13 residues. Germline V gene sequence: CDR1 LNHDA, CDR2 SQIVND (reference sequence). V was clipped by 8 bases and J by 0 bases, with 8 bases between them. The CDR3 DNA follows: TGTGCCAGTTCTGAGAACTCTGGAAACACCATATATTTT. Encoded protein: CASSENSGNTIYF.

This clone has a single count. The chain couples TRBV10-3 to TRBJ1-6; 11 bases agree with TRBD1. CDR1 and CDR2 (germline): ENHRY, SYGVKD. The junction had 2 bases not matched to a gene; V was cut back by 0 bases and J by 10 bases. The CDR3 has 15 residues. The CDR3 loop reads CAISESDRGPSPLHF. The DNA of the CDR3 is TGTGCCATCAGTGAGTCGGACAGGGGGCCGTCACCCCTCCACTTT.

The chain joins TRBV10-3 to TRBJ1-2; 9 bases are shared with TRBD1. Germline loops: CDR1 ENHRY, CDR2 SYGVKD. The length of the CDR3 is 15 residues. V lost 4 bases, J lost 7 bases, and 10 bases stayed unmatched. As DNA, the CDR3 is TGTGCCATCAGTGGGCCGGGACAGGGTTTAGGTGGCTACACCTTC. Protein: CAISGPGQGLGGYTF.

This rearrangement joins TRBV4-2 to TRBJ1-6, with D possibly TRBD1 on 5 matching bases. This CDR3 is 15 amino acids long. Germline V lookup: CDR1 LGHNA, CDR2 YNFKEQ. Deletions cut 1 base from V and 4 bases from J, with 8 bases between. CDR3 sequence: CASSQGRGYNSPLHF. Written as DNA, the CDR3 is TGTGCCAGCAGCCAAGGGAGGGGATATAATTCACCCCTCCACTTT.

The chain links TRBV5-6 to TRBJ2-1; 7 positions agree with TRBD1. Germline CDR1 reads SGHDT; CDR2 reads YYEEEE. The CDR3 covers 14 residues. Trimming removed 5 bases from V and 12 bases from J; junction bases left unmatched: 14. The CDR3 DNA reads as TGTGCCAGCAGAGCGCCGGGACAGAGTCTAGGGCAGTTCTTC. Translation gives CASRAPGQSLGQFF. The full variable domain, its missing parts supplied by reference TRBV5-6 and TRBJ2-1, is DAGVTQSPTHLIKTRGQQVTLRCSPKSGHDTVSWYQQALGQGPQFIFQYYEEEERQRGNFPDRFSGHQFPNYSSELNVNALLLGDSALYLCASRAPGQSLGQFFGPGTRLTVL.

The chain recombines TRBV19 with TRBJ2-1; TRBD1 matches at 9 bases. The CDR3 has 15 residues. Germline V CDR1 and CDR2: LNHDA, SQIVND (reference sequence). Germline trimming cut 6 bases from V and 3 bases from J; bases unmatched to any gene: 6. The CDR3 loop reads CASRKTGGDYNEQFF. CDR3 in DNA: TGTGCCAGTAGGAAGACAGGGGGAGACTACAATGAGCAGTTCTTC.

This CDR3 is CASSYASRTGVGEQYF. CDR3 bases: TGTGCCAGCAGTTACGCTTCTAGGACAGGGGTTGGGGAGCAGTACTTC. V usage is TRBV6-5 and J usage is TRBJ2-7, with TRBD1 identical over 9 bases. The CDR3 runs 16 residues. V shed 2 bases, J shed 7 bases, and the junction held 12 bases outside the gene matches. Germline values: CDR1 MNHEY, CDR2 SVGAGI.

The chain links TRBV5-1 to TRBJ2-6; D is unclear. The ends were cut back, 2 bases at V and 0 bases at J, with 9 bases in the middle. The CDR3 is 16 amino acids. Germline lookup yields CDR1 SGHRS and CDR2 YFSETQ. CDR3 bases: TGCGCCAGCAGCTTCAGAAGAAGCTCTGGGGCCAACGTCCTGACTTTC. Protein sequence: CASSFRRSSGANVLTF.

This chain links TRBV6-5 with TRBJ2-7; 9 nucleotides line up with TRBD1. Unmatched junction bases numbered 12, after V lost 6 bases and J lost 6 bases. Germline-derived CDR1 and CDR2 are MNHEY and SVGAGI. The CDR3 runs 15 residues. CDR3 in DNA: TGTGCCAGCAGGGGACAGGGATTGAATAATCCCGAGCAGTACTTC. Protein sequence: CASRGQGLNNPEQYF.

J is TRBJ2-1 and V is TRBV29-1; TRBD2 agrees at 10 bases. The length of the CDR3 is 13 residues. The V gene's germline CDR1 is SQVTM and CDR2 ANQGSEA. V shed 7 bases and J 6 bases; nucleotides not matched to a gene: 6. CDR3 sequence reads: CSERTSGINEQFF. In DNA form, the CDR3 reads TGCAGCGAAAGGACTAGCGGAATCAATGAGCAGTTCTTC.

This clone was seen a handful of times. V usage is TRBV20-1 and J usage is TRBJ2-1, with 10 bases lining up with TRBD2. Germline CDR1 is DFQATT and CDR2 is SNEGSKA (reference sequence). CDR3 length: 17 amino acids. V gave up 3 bases and J gave up 0 bases; unmatched junction bases: 8. CDR3 region: CSASKREGRSSYNEQFF. The CDR3 DNA is TGCAGTGCTAGTAAGCGGGAGGGCCGGAGCTCCTACAATGAGCAGTTCTTC.

This clone appeared once. The chain uses TRBV19 and TRBJ2-7; 7 bases line up with TRBD2. The CDR3 spans 15 residues. Germline CDR1 reads LNHDA; CDR2 reads SQIVND (reference sequence). After removal of 8 bases from V and 5 bases from J, the junction contained 15 bases not matched to a gene. In DNA form, the CDR3 reads TGTGCCAGTCCCTGTCTAGCGGCATGGGAAGACGAGCAGTACTTC. This encodes CASPCLAAWEDEQYF.

The chain recombines TRBV12-3 or TRBV12-4 with TRBJ2-1; 12 bases fit TRBD2. J was trimmed by 9 bases and V by 5 bases; bases with no gene match: 2. This CDR3 comprises 13 residues. The CDR3 nucleotides read TGTGCCAGCAGTACTAGCGGGAGGAGTGAGCAGTTCTTC. Protein product: CASSTSGRSEQFF.